This TCR beta chain was recovered during a study of T cells expressing NK-cell markers. Study background: The authors derived TCR beta repertoires from sorted CD3+CD56+NKG2C+, CD3+CD56+NKG2C- and CD3+CD56-NKG2C+ T cells. Study-level findings and limits: Roughly 6 donors had dominant NKG2C+ clonotypes that comprised roughly 1.0-8% of their CD8+ T cells. HCMV specificity of expanded NKG2C+ T cell clones remained unclear.

As for this clonotype: The antigen remains undetermined.

This CDR3 spans 14 amino acids. Looked up from germline, CDR1 is MGHRA and CDR2 is YSYEKL. 5'RACE template switching with UMIs produced the TCR beta cDNA. TCRdb reprocessed the 5' RACE reads, with one entry per CDR3 protein and no DNA. The repertoire table contains about 460,000 distinct CDR3 sequences. V is TRBV4-1 and J is TRBJ2-2. The sample taken for sequencing was blood T cells: a sorted CD56 or NKG2C T cell subset, CD4+ or CD8+ T cells, or bulk PBMC T cells (not recorded which). The TCR comes from a woman in her 50s in good health. The CDR3 sequence is CASSGQTNTGELFF.